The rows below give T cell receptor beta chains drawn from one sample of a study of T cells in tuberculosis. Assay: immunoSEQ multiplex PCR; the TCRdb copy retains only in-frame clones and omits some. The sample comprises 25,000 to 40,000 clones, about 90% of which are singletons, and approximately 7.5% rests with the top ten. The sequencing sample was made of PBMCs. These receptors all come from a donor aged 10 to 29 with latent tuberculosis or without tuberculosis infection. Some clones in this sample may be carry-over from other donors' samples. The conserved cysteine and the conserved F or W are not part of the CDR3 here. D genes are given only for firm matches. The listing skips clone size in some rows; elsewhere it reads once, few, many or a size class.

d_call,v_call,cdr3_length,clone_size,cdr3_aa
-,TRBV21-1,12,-,ASGLASGQETQY
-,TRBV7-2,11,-,ASSQIRTDTQY
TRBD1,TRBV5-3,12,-,ARSSGTDNTEAF
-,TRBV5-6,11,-,ASRGQLSYEQY
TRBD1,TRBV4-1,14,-,ASSQDWTGRAYEQY
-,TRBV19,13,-,ASSIAGGSNQPQH
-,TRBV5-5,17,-,ASSLGRLPPSSSYNEQF
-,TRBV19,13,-,ASSIETGSAYEQY
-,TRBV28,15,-,ASSFPLGRLMNTEAF
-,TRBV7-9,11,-,ASSLEEGGGYT
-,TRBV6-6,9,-,ASSAYNEQF
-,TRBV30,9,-,AQARGGELF
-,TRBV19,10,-,ASTGGGDGYT
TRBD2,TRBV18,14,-,ASSPRTSGGTGELF
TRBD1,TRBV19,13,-,ASSTIQGDNQPQH
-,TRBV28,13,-,ASTPGGYTYNEQF
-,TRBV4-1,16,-,ASSQDFWNWGGDQPQH
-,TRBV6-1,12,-,ASSGGSQGNTIY
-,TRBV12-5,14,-,ASGLVGQGNTGELF
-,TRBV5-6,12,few,ASSFYSRDTEAF
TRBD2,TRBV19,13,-,ASSMGRGGAGEQF